This T cell receptor beta chain was retrieved from a study of CD8 T cells in Susac syndrome. The RNA input was roughly 0.45 to 1 ug, and it was reverse transcribed with random hexamers. TCRdb re-called the immunoSEQ multiplex PCR reads with MiXCR, one entry per CDR3 protein. The sample has roughly 75,000 distinct CDR3 sequences, 85% to 95% seen once. As judged by recently defined diagnostic criteria, patients with Susac syndrome had definite or probable disease. TEMRA cells were FACS-enriched, and CD8+ and CD4+ T cells were isolated negatively. CDR1 and CDR2 (germline): MNHEY, SVGEGT. V dropped 7 bases and J dropped 0 bases, with 21 bases sitting between them. The length of the CDR3 is 18 residues.

Sample: CD4+ T cells from PBMCs. The TCR comes from a human donor with Susac syndrome. The rearrangement links TRBV6-2 or TRBV6-3 to TRBJ2-2, with TRBD1 as a possible D gene (6 bases). The CDR3 spells CASIRGDRQPPNTGELFF. In DNA, the CDR3 is TGTGCCAGCATCCGGGGAGACAGGCAACCACCGAACACCGGGGAGCTGTTTTTT.